This T cell receptor (beta chain) came from a study of T cells after yellow fever vaccination. Overall study context: Libraries from low-cell-number fractions were prepared with the SMART-Seq v4 Ultra Low Input RNA kit.

The CDR3 length is 15 residues. V shed 7 bases, J shed 6 bases, and the junction held 12 bases outside the gene matches. Germline lookup yields CDR1 MNHEY and CDR2 SMNVEV (reference sequence). The TCR cDNA carried a universal primer site and UMIs from 5'RACE template switching. MiXCR was run by TCRdb on the 5' RACE reads, yielding one entry per CDR3 protein. The sample shows hundreds of thousands of distinct CDR3 sequences, 15% to 20% of them seen only once. As to this clonotype: The target antigen is unknown.

Overall study results and limits: Post-booster repertoires again held most primary-vaccination clones (approximately 96% CD4, roughly 90% CD8). Although the secondary response was weaker, it peaked faster, at day 5 versus 15.

The specimen was PBMCs, collected 15 days after the yellow fever booster vaccination. This TCR came from a man aged 25-45 years who received the YFV17D yellow fever vaccine. The chain recombines TRBV27 with TRBJ2-3, with 8 bases aligning to TRBD2. CDR3: CASTFRRGRRDTQYF. DNA of the CDR3: TGTGCCAGCACGTTTCGGCGCGGGAGGCGGGATACGCAGTATTTT.